These 5 T cell receptor beta chains originate from one sample sequenced in a study of early T cells in non-severe SARS-CoV-2 infection. TCRdb re-analysed the 5' RACE reads in MiXCR, keeping a single row per CDR3 protein. In the table there are around 67,000 distinct CDR3 sequences, approximately 10% of which are singletons. Sequencing used whole blood, obtained at baseline. All receptors come from an adult who was a healthcare worker with PCR-confirmed SARS-CoV-2 infection or an uninfected control (not recorded which).

The genes are TRBV20-1 and TRBJ2-1; D uncertain. CDR1 DFQATT and CDR2 SNEGSKA come from the germline V gene (reference sequence). The CDR3 runs 12 residues. Trimming took 6 bases from V and 8 from J, leaving 14 bases between them. The CDR3 spells CSAKGTLDEQFF. The CDR3 DNA sequence: TGCAGTGCAAAGGGTACTCTGGATGAGCAGTTCTTC.

This clonotype was seen a few times. The J gene is TRBJ2-3, the V gene TRBV2, with TRBD2 matching over 7 bases. The CDR3 extends over 15 amino acids. V shed 7 bases and J 0 bases; nucleotides not matched to a gene: 7. CDR1 is SNHLY and CDR2 is FYNNEI in the germline V gene. CDR3 residues: CASIWGGGSTDTQYF. As DNA, the CDR3 is TGTGCCAGCATTTGGGGCGGGGGAAGCACAGATACGCAGTATTTT.

The J gene is TRBJ2-2, the V gene TRBV2; no firm D call. This CDR3 is built from 15 residues. V dropped 2 bases and J dropped 4 bases, with 11 bases sitting between them. The germline gives CDR1 SNHLY, CDR2 FYNNEI. The CDR3 is CASSELAGPTGELFF. The DNA of the CDR3 is TGTGCCAGCAGTGAACTGGCAGGACCCACCGGGGAGCTGTTTTTT.

This clonotype has just a few counts. The chain employs TRBV12-3 or TRBV12-4 and TRBJ1-1, with a possible D match to TRBD1 (5 bases). The length of the CDR3 is 13 residues. V lost 7 bases, J lost 4 bases, and 13 bases lay in between. The CDR3 loop reads CASNLRGGTEAFF. DNA for the CDR3: TGTGCCAGCAACCTTAGGGGCGGCACTGAAGCTTTCTTT.

The gene calls are TRBV29-1 and TRBJ1-1, with D hard to call. The V end was cut by 5 bases, the J end by 9 bases, with 10 bases between. Germline V gene lookup returns CDR1 SQVTM and CDR2 ANQGSEA. The CDR3 has 10 amino acids. CDR3 nucleotides: TGCAGCGTTAATAGGGAGAAAGCTTTCTTT. This codes for CSVNREKAFF.